This T cell receptor beta chain was found in a study of cytotoxic CD8 clonotypes in ibrutinib-treated CLL. Study-wide findings and caveats: Clonality correlated strongly with circulating CD8+ T cells and exceeded age-matched healthy donors at baseline.

This CDR3 contains 17 residues. The junction had 15 bases not matched to a gene; V was cut back by 5 bases and J by 5 bases. Germline V gene sequence: CDR1 SEHNR, CDR2 FQNEAQ (reference sequence). For TCR beta libraries, about 2.2 micrograms of genomic DNA were obtained from cryopreserved PBMCs. Details on this clone: The antigen is unknown.

Investigators sought sequencing depths of between 1 in 200,000 and 1 in 1 million T cells. Sequencing was performed with immunoSEQ multiplex PCR; in TCRdb, only in-frame clones are kept and a portion is missing. This sample has tens of thousands of clones; roughly 72% occur once, and the top ten carry around 5.7%. The genes are TRBV7-9 and TRBJ2-5; TRBD2 aligns across 9 bases. This TCR derives from a human donor with chronic lymphocytic leukemia. The sequences come from PBMCs, collected after 12 months of ibrutinib treatment. DNA of the CDR3: TGTGCCAGCAGCCCTGAACGGGGCGGGGGGGCCGTTGAGACCCAGTACTTC. Its translation is CASSPERGGGAVETQYF.